Listed here are 10 T cell receptor beta chains from one sample, sequenced in a study of T cell repertoires in cytomegalovirus infection (dated by TCRdb to the late 2010s). The treatment or condition label corresponds to: in vitro stimulation with specific CMV peptide epitopes to enrich CMV-specific T cells. The antigens for these receptors are not known. These reads were obtained on an Illumina HiSeq 1500. The public reads were reprocessed in TCRdb via fastp at Q25 and MiXCR, keeping in-frame beta chains. Rows with a matching CDR3 protein are joined into one entry that keeps the most common DNA and genes. Across this sample there are under 300,000 distinct CDR3 sequences, with roughly a fifth seen only once. The ten most abundant clones make up about 21% of the sample. Sequences were derived from cultured PBMCs, sampled from culture after CMV antigen stimulation. Source of these receptors: a human donor in good health (CMV status not recorded). Some clones in this sample may be carry-over from other donors' samples.

In its sample, this clonotype was seen many times. This rearrangement joins TRBV7-2 to TRBJ2-3, with 12 bases lining up with TRBD2. Germline CDR1 is SGHTA and CDR2 is FQGNSA. The CDR3 sequence is 16 residues long. The J segment lost 3 bases and the V segment lost 5 bases, leaving 6 bases of the junction unmatched. Here the CDR3 reads CASSPPGTSGTDTQYF. In nucleotides, the CDR3 is TGTGCCAGCAGCCCGCCCGGGACTAGCGGGACAGATACGCAGTATTTT.

This rearrangement joins TRBV6-2 or TRBV6-3 to TRBJ1-1, with D uncertain. The CDR3 contains 15 residues. The germline V gene encodes CDR1 MNHEY and CDR2 SVGEGT. Trimming stripped 1 base from V and 6 bases from J, with 15 bases between. The CDR3 sequence: CASSYYPAPTPEAFF. The CDR3 nucleotides read TGTGCCAGCAGTTACTATCCGGCCCCAACCCCTGAAGCTTTCTTT.

This clonotype was observed at least ten times. The chain combines TRBV7-2 with TRBJ1-4; 7 positions agree with TRBD1. Germline assignment: CDR1 SGHTA and CDR2 FQGNSA. The junction had 10 bases not matched to a gene; V was cut back by 5 bases and J by 10 bases. CDR3 size: 14 residues. As DNA, the CDR3 is TGTGCCAGCAGCCCCAGACAGGGAGTAGCAAAACTGTTTTTT. Translating it yields CASSPRQGVAKLFF.

The CDR3 nucleotides read TGTGCCAGCAGCTCCAGTCTGACAGGACGGCAAGCTTTCTTT. Its protein product is CASSSSLTGRQAFF. The chain has TRBV7-8 and TRBJ1-1; D is possibly TRBD1 (6 bases). Germline V CDR1 and CDR2: SGHVS, FQNEAQ. V was pared by 4 bases and J by 9 bases, with 18 bases between. CDR3 length: 14 amino acids.

This clonotype appeared many times. CDR3 sequence: CASSKDRAPDTQYF. The CDR3 coding sequence is TGTGCCAGCAGCAAAGACAGGGCCCCAGATACGCAGTATTTT. V usage is TRBV7-2 and J usage is TRBJ2-3, with 7 bases matching TRBD1. The CDR3 runs 14 residues. Germline values: CDR1 SGHTA, CDR2 FQGNSA. V shed 5 bases and J 4 bases; nucleotides not matched to a gene: 6.

Only a few counts were recorded for this clonotype. The chain joins TRBV28 to TRBJ2-7; unclear D gene. This CDR3 comprises 15 residues. V was clipped by 4 bases and J by 3 bases, with 16 bases between them. The germline V gene has CDR1 MDHEN and CDR2 SYDVKM. CDR3 in amino acids: CASSYPLGGDYEQYF. The CDR3 nucleotides are TGTGCCAGCAGTTACCCCCTCGGCGGAGACTACGAGCAGTACTTC.

This clonotype was detected only a few times. This rearrangement joins TRBV28 to TRBJ2-7; the D is unclear. V was trimmed by 6 bases and J by 2 bases, leaving 8 bases between them. Germline V CDR1 and CDR2: MDHEN, SYDVKM. This CDR3 has 12 residues. The CDR3 coding sequence is TGTGCCAGCAGCCAAATTCCCTACGAGCAGTACTTC. It yields the protein CASSQIPYEQYF.

This clonotype was seen a few times. The chain joins TRBV30 to TRBJ1-3; D is uncertain. The CDR3 has 16 residues. Deletions cut 2 bases from V and 0 bases from J, with 14 bases between. Germline V gene data show CDR1 as GTSNPN and CDR2 as SVGIG (reference sequence). CDR3 sequence reads: CAWSSSGTTSGNTIYF. The CDR3 DNA is TGTGCCTGGAGTTCCTCGGGAACTACCTCTGGAAACACCATATATTTT.

The chain couples TRBV20-1 to TRBJ1-2; TRBD1 might be the D (5 bases). Trimming pared 5 bases from V and 8 bases from J, leaving 18 bases between. This CDR3 has 13 amino acids. Germline V lookup: CDR1 DFQATT, CDR2 SNEGSKA (reference sequence). CDR3 region: CSAPTSPGSGYTF. The CDR3, as DNA: TGCAGTGCTCCGACGTCGCCAGGGAGCGGCTACACCTTC.

This clonotype was observed at least ten times. The chain recombines TRBV7-6 with TRBJ2-7; a weak D match, TRBD1 (6 bases). V was pared by 0 bases and J by 7 bases, with 13 bases between. The CDR3 runs to 14 residues. Per germline, CDR1 SGHVS and CDR2 FNYEAQ. CDR3 coding DNA: TGTGCCAGCAGCTTAGCGGGGGCAAATCGGGAGCAGTACGTC. Residues: CASSLAGANREQYV.